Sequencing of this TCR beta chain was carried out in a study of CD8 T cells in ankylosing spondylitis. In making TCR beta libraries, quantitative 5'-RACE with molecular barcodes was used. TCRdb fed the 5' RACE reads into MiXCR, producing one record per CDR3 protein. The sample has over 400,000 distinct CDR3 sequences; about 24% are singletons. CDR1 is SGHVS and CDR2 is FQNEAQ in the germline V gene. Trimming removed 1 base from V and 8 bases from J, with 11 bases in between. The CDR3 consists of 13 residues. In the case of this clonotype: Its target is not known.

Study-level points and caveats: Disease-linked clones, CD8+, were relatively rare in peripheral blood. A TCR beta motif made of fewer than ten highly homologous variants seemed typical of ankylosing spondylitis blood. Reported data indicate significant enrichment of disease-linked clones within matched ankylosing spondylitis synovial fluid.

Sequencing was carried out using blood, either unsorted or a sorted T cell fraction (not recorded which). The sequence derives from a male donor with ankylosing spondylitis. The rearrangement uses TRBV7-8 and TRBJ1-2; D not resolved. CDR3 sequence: CASSLGVGRGYTF. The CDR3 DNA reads TGTGCCAGCAGCTTAGGGGTCGGTAGGGGCTACACCTTC.